Reported below is one T cell receptor beta chain. The data derive from a study of blood T cell repertoires in COVID-19. Across the whole study: Specimens from acute and convalescent COVID-19 originated in the United States, Italy and Spain. In each case, the material was cDNA or gDNA derived from T cells, B-cell-depleted T cells, or PBMCs.

As originally analysed: Estimation of nucleated cell counts relied on the amplification of reference gene primers. Here immunoSEQ multiplex PCR was the method, and the copy in TCRdb shows in-frame clones only, minus some. V and J calls and clone size are given by that table; D and trimming were obtained from the DNA. The sample carries 200,000 or so clones, approximately 79% recorded once. The germline gives CDR1 LNHDA, CDR2 SQIVND (reference sequence). This CDR3 has 15 residues. Trimming left V 7 bases short and J 0 bases short, with 12 bases between. This chain uses TRBV19 with TRBJ1-4, with no clear D. The sequenced sample was peripheral blood. The sequence was obtained from a man aged 60 to 69 with active or convalescent COVID-19. In nucleotides, the CDR3 is TGTGCCAGTACCAATTCAGTTACAACTAATGAAAAACTGTTTTTT. It translates to CASTNSVTTNEKLFF. The whole variable domain, remainder taken from reference TRBV19 and TRBJ1-4, is DGGITQSPKYLFRKEGQNVTLSCEQNLNHDAMYWYRQDPGQGLRLIYYSQIVNDFQKGDIAEGYSVSREKKESFPLTVTSAQKNPTAFYLCASTNSVTTNEKLFFGSGTQLSVL.